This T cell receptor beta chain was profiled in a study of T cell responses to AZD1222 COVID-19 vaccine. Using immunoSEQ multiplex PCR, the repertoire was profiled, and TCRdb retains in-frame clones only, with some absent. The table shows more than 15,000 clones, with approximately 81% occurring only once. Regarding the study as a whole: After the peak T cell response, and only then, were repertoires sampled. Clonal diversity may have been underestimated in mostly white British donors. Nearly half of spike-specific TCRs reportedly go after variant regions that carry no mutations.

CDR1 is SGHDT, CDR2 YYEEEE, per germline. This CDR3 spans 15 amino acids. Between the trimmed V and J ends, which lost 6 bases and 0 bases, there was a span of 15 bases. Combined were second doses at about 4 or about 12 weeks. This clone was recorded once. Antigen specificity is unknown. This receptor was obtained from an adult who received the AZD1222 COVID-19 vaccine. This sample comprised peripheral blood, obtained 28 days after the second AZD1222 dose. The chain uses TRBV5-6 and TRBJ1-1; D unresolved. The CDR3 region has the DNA TGTGCCAGCACCCCTCCCCCGGGTATGAACACTGAAGCTTTCTTT. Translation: CASTPPPGMNTEAFF.